This T cell receptor (beta chain) was retrieved from a study of blood T cell repertoires in COVID-19. V dropped 4 bases and J dropped 0 bases, with 16 bases sitting between them. CDR3 length: 17 residues. Germline CDR1 reads LGHNA; CDR2 reads YSLEER. The data were produced by immunoSEQ multiplex PCR, yet TCRdb's version contains in-frame clones alone and is incomplete. This sample has roughly 150,000 clones, with roughly 84% found just once. The source is a man aged 65 to 85 who had been exposed to COVID-19. Material: PBMCs or T cells enriched from blood (not recorded which). The rearrangement uses TRBV4-3 and TRBJ2-1; no definite D call. CDR3 in amino acids: CASSPRGQPSSYNEQFF. As DNA, the CDR3 is TGCGCCAGCAGCCCTAGAGGTCAGCCGAGCTCCTACAATGAGCAGTTCTTC.